A selection of T cell receptor beta chains follows, all from one sample in a study of shared clonotypes between healthy human individuals. The assay was immunoSEQ multiplex PCR, and TCRdb's table has in-frame clones only and misses some. The data show hundreds of thousands of clones, with roughly 83% seen just once and roughly 13% held by the top ten. The sequenced material came from PBMCs. These TCRs come from a woman aged 40 to 49 in good health. Some clones in this sample may be carry-over from other donors' samples. Each CDR3 is given with its conserved first and last residue. Fields, in order: D gene, clone size, CDR3 length, J gene, V gene, CDR3 protein, CDR3 DNA. The D gene is left open where the match is weak. Not all rows give a size; the values are once, few, many and, for expanded clones, a class.

>NA|NA|17|TRBJ1-3|TRBV19
CASSIRGQARSGNTIYF
TGTGCCAGTAGTATACGTGGGCAGGCCCGGTCCGGAAACACCATATATTTT
>NA|NA|15|TRBJ1-5|TRBV6-5
CASSYSSSPNQPQHF
TGTGCCAGCAGTTACTCGAGCAGTCCAAATCAGCCCCAGCATTTT
>NA|NA|10|TRBJ2-7|TRBV6-5
CASKGNEQYF
TGTGCCAGCAAGGGGAACGAGCAGTACTTC
>TRBD2|NA|14|TRBJ2-1|TRBV28
CASQSGGRHNEQFF
TGTGCCAGCCAAAGCGGGGGAAGGCACAATGAGCAGTTCTTC
>NA|NA|15|TRBJ1-1|TRBV6-5
CASSRGGQGNTEAFF
TGTGCCAGCAGCCGGGGGGGGCAGGGCAACACTGAAGCTTTCTTT
>NA|NA|13|TRBJ1-3|TRBV25-1
CASRTSTGNTIYF
TGTGCCAGCAGGACCTCTACTGGAAACACCATATATTTT
>TRBD1|NA|16|TRBJ1-2|TRBV4-1
CASSQNLDRRNYGYTF
TGCGCCAGCAGCCAAAACCTGGACAGGCGAAACTATGGCTACACCTTC
>NA|NA|14|TRBJ1-4|TRBV4-1
CASSLNRVAEKLFF
TGCGCCAGCAGCCTAAATCGCGTTGCTGAAAAACTGTTTTTT
>NA|NA|13|TRBJ2-5|TRBV7-7
CASSSQFRETQYF
TGTGCTAGCAGCTCCCAGTTCAGGGAGACCCAGTACTTC
>NA|NA|14|TRBJ2-7|TRBV6-5
CASTVGPSGYEQYF
TGTGCCAGCACCGTAGGGCCCTCGGGGTACGAGCAGTACTTC
>TRBD1|NA|17|TRBJ1-2|TRBV6-1
CASSEHGQEKIGYGYTF
TGTGCCAGCAGTGAACACGGACAGGAGAAAATAGGCTATGGCTACACCTTC
>NA|NA|16|TRBJ2-7|TRBV4-2
CASSHFLAQSSYEQYF
TGTGCCAGCAGCCACTTTCTAGCCCAGAGCTCCTACGAGCAGTACTTC
>NA|NA|14|TRBJ2-7|TRBV7-8
CASSFSGGTYEQYF
TGTGCCAGCAGCTTTAGCGGAGGTACCTACGAGCAGTACTTC
>NA|NA|14|TRBJ1-5|TRBV18
CASSPGIGDQPQHF
TGTGCCAGCTCACCCGGAATCGGGGACCAGCCCCAGCATTTT
>NA|few|18|TRBJ2-7|TRBV23-1
CASSQLLTLVPSSYEQYF
TGCGCCAGCAGTCAACTCCTCACCCTAGTTCCCAGCTCCTACGAGCAGTACTTC
>NA|NA|14|TRBJ1-3|TRBV5-1
CASSLGGAGNTIYF
TGCGCCAGCAGCTTGGGAGGGGCTGGAAACACCATATATTTT
>NA|NA|16|TRBJ2-7|TRBV28
CASSVFRDKDAYEQYF
TGTGCCAGCAGTGTTTTCCGGGACAAAGACGCCTACGAGCAGTACTTC
>NA|NA|15|TRBJ2-4|TRBV27
CASRRGALAKNIQYF
TGTGCCAGCAGGAGGGGAGCGTTAGCCAAAAACATTCAGTACTTC
>NA|NA|13|TRBJ2-7|TRBV9
CASSVVVGGEQYF
TGTGCCAGCAGCGTAGTTGTAGGGGGCGAGCAGTACTTC
>TRBD1|NA|14|TRBJ1-2|TRBV6-5
CASSRGGQLGGYTF
TGTGCCAGCAGTAGGGGGGGACAGCTTGGGGGCTACACCTTC
>TRBD1|NA|15|TRBJ2-2|TRBV6-4
CASSPGQGESGELFF
TGTGCCAGCAGTCCGGGACAGGGGGAGTCCGGGGAGCTGTTTTTT
>NA|many|15|TRBJ2-2|TRBV5-5
CASSLVRGSPGELFF
TGTGCCAGCAGCTTGGTTCGAGGGTCCCCCGGGGAGCTGTTTTTT
>NA|NA|13|TRBJ2-7|TRBV30
CAWRGGPHYEQYF
TGTGCCTGGAGAGGTGGACCGCACTACGAGCAGTACTTC
>NA|NA|13|TRBJ2-1|TRBV7-9
CASSLAGNNEQFF
TGTGCCAGCAGCTTAGCCGGTAACAATGAGCAGTTCTTC
>NA|NA|16|TRBJ2-7|TRBV6-4
CASRQGGAPPGYEQYF
TGTGCCAGCAGGCAGGGTGGGGCCCCGCCAGGCTACGAGCAGTACTTC
>TRBD2|NA|16|TRBJ2-1|TRBV11-1
CASSLTGTSGYNEQFF
TGTGCCAGCAGCTTAACCGGGACTAGCGGATACAATGAGCAGTTCTTC
>NA|many|14|TRBJ2-1|TRBV10-1
CASSESSVTNEQFF
TGCGCCAGCAGTGAGTCTAGCGTTACGAATGAGCAGTTCTTC
>NA|NA|16|TRBJ2-2|TRBV11-2
CASSAIRGPNTGELFF
TGTGCCAGCAGCGCTATACGCGGGCCGAACACCGGGGAGCTGTTTTTT
>TRBD2|NA|16|TRBJ2-1|TRBV11-2
CASRASGRAPYNEQFF
TGTGCCAGCAGAGCTAGCGGGAGGGCCCCCTACAATGAGCAGTTCTTC
>NA|NA|13|TRBJ1-3|TRBV5-1
CASSQDGGNTIYF
TGCGCCAGCAGCCAGGACGGCGGAAACACCATATATTTT
>NA|NA|14|TRBJ2-5|TRBV30
CAWSVRGFEETQYF
TGTGCCTGGAGTGTTCGGGGCTTTGAAGAGACCCAGTACTTC
>TRBD1|NA|16|TRBJ1-2|TRBV11-2
CASSRSWDRVNYGYTF
TGTGCCAGCAGCCGAAGTTGGGACAGGGTTAACTATGGCTACACCTTC
>TRBD1|NA|16|TRBJ2-5|TRBV9
CASSVGDRGNTETQYF
TGTGCCAGCAGCGTAGGGGACAGGGGAAACACGGAGACCCAGTACTTC
>TRBD2|NA|15|TRBJ2-3|TRBV4-2
CASRKPGLAADTQYF
TGTGCCAGCCGCAAACCGGGACTAGCGGCAGATACGCAGTATTTT
>NA|NA|14|TRBJ1-5|TRBV18
CASSHSPTTRPQHF
TGTGCCAGCTCACATTCTCCGACAACCAGGCCCCAGCATTTT